The present TCR beta chain was sequenced within a study of shared clonotypes between healthy human individuals (dated by TCRdb to the early 2020s). Turning to the overall study: The cohort comprised a couple of women and three men aged 18 to 49 years. To increase sequencing depth and limit assay-specific biases, TCR repertoire library preparation and sequencing were carried out by different laboratories using diverse techniques. To estimate repertoire size and how much clonotype sharing occurs between individuals, the study deeply sequenced the blood TCR repertoires of 5 or 6 healthy adults. For each donor, CD4 naive and CD4 memory were each given three plates, CD8 naive was given two plates, and CD8 memory was given one plate. Leukapheresis yielded between about 0.8 and 8.9 billion PBMCs per donor.

Study-wide conclusions, independent of this receptor: Across four donors, around 5% of naive CD4, 3% to 3.5% of naive CD8, around 2.5% of memory CD4, and 0.3% to 0.45% of memory CD8 clonotypes were shared. Pairwise subsampling led to the expectation that sequencing depth would affect the degree of clonotype sharing among donors. Naive subsets generally had larger estimated clonotype richness than memory subsets did. Sampling was restricted to blood, and TCR repertoires in tissues likely differ from the TCR repertoires found in blood. Even with the large sequencing depth, rarefaction of the sorted-subset datasets indicated that sequencing was incomplete. Because the study included only a small number of donors, the genetic and exposure-history diversity represented was limited. Compared with non-shared clonotypes, clonotypes shared by all four sorted-subset donors had higher generation probabilities.

A word on this clone: The antigen it recognizes is unknown. Per-base quality was not reported, and no clone a single base away is much larger than it.

Using the deep immunoSEQ assay, multiplex PCR amplified TCR CDR3 regions from genomic DNA. Extracted genomic DNA from each cell subset was distributed evenly across all wells of several immunoSEQ 96-well plates, and each plate was treated as a replicate. Each replicate PCR for sorted subsets received around 0.2 ug genomic DNA, equal to tens of thousands of T cell genomes. The purified libraries were quantified using a Qubit 3.0 fluorometer, sized with a Bioanalyzer 2100, and then quantified again using the KAPA Library Quantification kit. Every immunoSEQ 96-well plate was sequenced on a separate single-read 150-cycle Illumina NextSeq 550 flow cell. Per the original workflow: Because the immunoSEQ output held only junctional sequences and lacked quality scores, the filtering could not match the filtering applied to full-length reads. Sequences were annotated with PyIR, a Python wrapper for IgBLAST v1.9, using IMGT germline references to assign V/J genes and CDR3. Any read was removed if the V/J assignment was weak (E-value above 1e-6), the CDR3 was missing, or the read contained stop codons, out-of-frame junctions, or ambiguous translated residues. V3J clonotypes were defined by identical inferred V gene, J gene, and CDR3 amino acid sequence. Percentage overlap between repertoires was calculated by dividing the number of shared unique clonotypes by the size of the smaller repertoire. Repertoire richness was assessed with RTK rarefaction, the Chao1 estimator, and Recon v2.1 estimates of unobserved clonotypes. Generation probabilities for all TCRbeta clonotypes obtained by the gDNA method from a handful of donors were computed using OLGA. The table comes from immuneACCESS by way of TCRdb, which keeps in-frame sequences with V and J called. Part of the clones is missing from these tables; in studies checked, under half for an unresolved V gene and the rest for unknown reasons. V and J calls and clone size are given by that table; D and trimming were obtained from the DNA. This sample has roughly 2.1 million clones in its table, and roughly 91% of those were observed once. The leading ten clones occupy 1.5% to 2% of the sample.

CD8 naive samples were obtained by positive selection for CCR7 among CD45RO-negative cells, yielding a CD45RA+CCR7+ population from which TemRA cells were excluded. Healthy HIV-negative adults with no recently reported acute infections or vaccinations were included as donors. Every donor was a Caucasian adult residing in Nashville, Tennessee, USA. Blood was collected by leukapheresis, and PBMCs were isolated by Ficoll-Histopaque density gradient centrifugation and then cryopreserved in liquid nitrogen vapor phase. Analytical flow cytometry was used to check the purity and quantity of every magnetically sorted T cell population. Each sorted fraction had its genomic DNA isolated and then quantified by UV absorbance on a Nanodrop 2000c. The germline V gene (reference sequence) supplies CDR1 SGHAT and CDR2 FQDESV. Trimming removed 1 base from V and 5 bases from J; the gene matches leave 8 bases unexplained. The CDR3 spans 15 residues, from the cysteine through the phenylalanine. Just CDR3 DNA is preserved here, 45 bases in frame from base 1.

The chain couples TRBV11-1 to TRBJ2-7; TRBD1 agrees with 7 junctional bases. The sample taken for sequencing was naive CD8+ T cells from PBMCs. Explained via the paper, the cell subset or site label denotes: CD45RA+CCR7+. The clonotype comes from a man younger than 35 in good health. Some clones in this sample may be carry-over from other donors' samples. The CDR3 reads CASSLVEGAQHEQYF. The DNA reads TGTGCCAGCAGCTTAGTTGAGGGGGCGCAACACGAGCAGTACTTC.